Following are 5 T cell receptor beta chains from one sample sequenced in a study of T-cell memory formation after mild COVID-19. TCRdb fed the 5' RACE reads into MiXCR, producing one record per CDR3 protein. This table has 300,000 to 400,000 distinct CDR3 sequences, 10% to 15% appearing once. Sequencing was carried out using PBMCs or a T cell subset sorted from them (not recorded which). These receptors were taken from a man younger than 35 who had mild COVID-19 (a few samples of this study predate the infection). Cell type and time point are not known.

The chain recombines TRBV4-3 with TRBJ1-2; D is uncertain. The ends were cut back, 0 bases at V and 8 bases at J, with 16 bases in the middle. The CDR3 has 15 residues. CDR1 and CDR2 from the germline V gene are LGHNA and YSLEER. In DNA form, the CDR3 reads TGCGCCAGCAGCCAAGATGATTACAGCTTGTGGGGCTACACCTTC. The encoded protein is CASSQDDYSLWGYTF.

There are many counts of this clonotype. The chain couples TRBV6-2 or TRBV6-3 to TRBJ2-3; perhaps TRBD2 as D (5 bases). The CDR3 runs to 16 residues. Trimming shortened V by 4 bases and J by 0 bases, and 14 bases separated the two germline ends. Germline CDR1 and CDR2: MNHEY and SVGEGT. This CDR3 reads CASSFTSGTSTDTQYF. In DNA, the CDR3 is TGTGCCAGCAGTTTCACAAGCGGAACTAGCACAGATACGCAGTATTTT.

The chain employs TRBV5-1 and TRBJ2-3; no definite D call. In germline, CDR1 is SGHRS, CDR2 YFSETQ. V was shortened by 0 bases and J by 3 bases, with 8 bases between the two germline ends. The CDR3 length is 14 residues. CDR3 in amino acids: CASSLGPLTDTQYF. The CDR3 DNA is TGCGCCAGCAGCTTGGGGCCCCTGACAGATACGCAGTATTTT.

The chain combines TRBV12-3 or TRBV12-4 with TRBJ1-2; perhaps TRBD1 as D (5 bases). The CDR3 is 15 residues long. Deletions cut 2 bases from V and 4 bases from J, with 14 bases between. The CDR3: CASSLTGGSPYGYTF. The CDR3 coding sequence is TGTGCCAGCAGTTTAACCGGGGGGTCCCCCTATGGCTACACCTTC.

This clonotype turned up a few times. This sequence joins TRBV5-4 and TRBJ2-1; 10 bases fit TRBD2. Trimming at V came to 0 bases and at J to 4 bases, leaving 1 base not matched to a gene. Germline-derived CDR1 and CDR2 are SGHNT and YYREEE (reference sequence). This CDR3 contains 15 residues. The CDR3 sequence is CASSLVLAGYNEQFF. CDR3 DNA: TGTGCCAGCAGCTTGGTACTAGCGGGATACAATGAGCAGTTCTTC.